This T cell receptor beta chain was documented in a study of T cell repertoires in cytomegalovirus infection. Study in general: Selected CMV epitopes included recently identified HLA-C-restricted ones as well as well-studied HLA-B-restricted ones. Carrying CMV and the relevant HLA type showed in public TCR beta signatures. Study observations and caveats: Ex vivo responses were dominated by HLA-C-restricted CMV-specific TCR beta clonotypes.

This clonotype was counted only a few times. Its target is not known. Unmatched junction bases numbered 15, after V lost 1 base and J lost 5 bases. Germline loops: CDR1 LGHNA, CDR2 YSLEER. The length of the CDR3 is 18 residues. Each CDR3 protein is one row after TCRdb ran MiXCR on the reads. The sample holds about 890,000 distinct CDR3 sequences, around 30% seen once. The source was cultured CD8+ T cells from PBMCs, collected from culture after CMV antigen stimulation. The chain recombines TRBV4-3 with TRBJ2-5; 8 bases align to TRBD1. This clonotype was obtained from a human donor in good health (CMV status not recorded). Some clones in this sample may be carry-over from other donors' samples. The CDR3 DNA follows: TGCGCCAGCAGCCAAGTCGCGCCTGGACAGGGTGGGAGGGAGACCCAGTACTTC. Its protein is CASSQVAPGQGGRETQYF.